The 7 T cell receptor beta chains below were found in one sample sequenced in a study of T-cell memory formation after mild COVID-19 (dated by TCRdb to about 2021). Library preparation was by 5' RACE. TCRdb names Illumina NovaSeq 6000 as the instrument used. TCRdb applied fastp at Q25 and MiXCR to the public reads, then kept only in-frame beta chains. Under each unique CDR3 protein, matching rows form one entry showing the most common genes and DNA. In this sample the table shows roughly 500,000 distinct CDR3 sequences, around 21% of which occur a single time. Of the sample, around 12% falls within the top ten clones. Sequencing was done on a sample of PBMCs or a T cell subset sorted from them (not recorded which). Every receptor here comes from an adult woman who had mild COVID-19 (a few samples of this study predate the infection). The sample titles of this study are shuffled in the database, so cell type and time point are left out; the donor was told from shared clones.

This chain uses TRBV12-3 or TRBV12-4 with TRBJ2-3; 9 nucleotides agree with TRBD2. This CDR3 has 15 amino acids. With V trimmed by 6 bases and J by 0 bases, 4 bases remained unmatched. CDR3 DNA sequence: TGTGCCAGCAGCCTAGCGGGGATTAGCACAGATACGCAGTATTTT. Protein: CASSLAGISTDTQYF.

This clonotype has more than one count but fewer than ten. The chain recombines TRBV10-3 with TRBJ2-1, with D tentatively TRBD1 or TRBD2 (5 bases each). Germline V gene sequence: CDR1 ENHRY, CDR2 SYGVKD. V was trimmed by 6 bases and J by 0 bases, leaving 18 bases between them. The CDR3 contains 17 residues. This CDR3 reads CAISAVGADVSYNEQFF. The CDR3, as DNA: TGTGCCATCAGCGCGGTCGGGGCGGACGTCTCCTACAATGAGCAGTTCTTC.

The DNA of the CDR3 is TGTGCCAGCAGCTTACAAGCAGGGGGTGACACTGAAGCTTTCTTT. Its translation: CASSLQAGGDTEAFF. The rearrangement joins TRBV11-2 to TRBJ1-1; 7 bases agree with TRBD1. CDR1 and CDR2 (germline): SGHAT, FQNNGV. V lost 2 bases and J lost 3; bases outside the gene matches: 6. This CDR3 spans 15 amino acids.

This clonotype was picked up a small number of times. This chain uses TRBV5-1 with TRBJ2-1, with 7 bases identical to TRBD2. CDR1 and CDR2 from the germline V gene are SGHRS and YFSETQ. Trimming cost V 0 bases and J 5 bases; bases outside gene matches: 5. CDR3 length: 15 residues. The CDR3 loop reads CASSLAGGGNNEQFF. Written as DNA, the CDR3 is TGCGCCAGCAGCTTGGCGGGAGGTGGGAACAATGAGCAGTTCTTC.

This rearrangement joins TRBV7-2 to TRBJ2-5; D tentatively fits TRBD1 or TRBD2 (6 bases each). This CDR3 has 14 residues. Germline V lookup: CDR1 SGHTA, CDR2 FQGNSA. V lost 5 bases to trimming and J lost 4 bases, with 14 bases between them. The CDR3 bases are TGTGCCAGCAGCCGTCTTGAGGGGGGAGAGACCCAGTACTTC. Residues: CASSRLEGGETQYF. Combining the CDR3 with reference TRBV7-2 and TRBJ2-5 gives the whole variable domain GAGVSQSPSNKVTEKGKDVELRCDPISGHTALYWYRQSLGQGLEFLIYFQGNSAPDKSGLPSDRFSAERTGGSVSTLTIQRTQQEDSAVYLCASSRLEGGETQYFGPGTRLLVL.

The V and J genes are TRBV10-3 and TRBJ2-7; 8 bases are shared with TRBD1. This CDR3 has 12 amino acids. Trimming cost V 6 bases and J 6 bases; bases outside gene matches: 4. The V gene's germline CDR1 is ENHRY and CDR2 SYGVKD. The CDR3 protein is CAIRETGGEQYF. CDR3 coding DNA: TGTGCCATCAGGGAAACAGGGGGCGAGCAGTACTTC.

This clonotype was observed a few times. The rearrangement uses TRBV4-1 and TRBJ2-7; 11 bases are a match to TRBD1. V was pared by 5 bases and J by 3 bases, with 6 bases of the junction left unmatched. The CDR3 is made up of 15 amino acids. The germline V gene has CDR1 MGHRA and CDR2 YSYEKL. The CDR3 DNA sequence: TGCGCCAGCAGCTCCCGGGACAGGGGGTTCTACGAGCAGTACTTC. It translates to CASSSRDRGFYEQYF.